The clone carrying this TCR beta chain was detected a few times. Its target is not known. Focal radiation plus CTLA-4 blockade with ipilimumab was given to patients with chemo-refractory metastatic non-small-cell lung cancer. Profiled with immunoSEQ multiplex PCR; TCRdb holds only in-frame clones, not every one. The repertoire holds about 38,000 clones, with about 86% as singletons. This sample stems from a study of radiotherapy plus CTLA-4 blockade in lung cancer. The study, taken as a whole, reports: Radiotherapy with ipilimumab was followed by blood expansion of tumor-derived clones. With interferon-beta, early dynamics of blood T cell clones were reported to best predict response.

The CDR3 runs 14 residues. Germline V CDR1 and CDR2: SGDLS, YYNGEE. J was trimmed by 4 bases and V by 0 bases; bases with no gene match: 0. The sequencing used peripheral blood, collected from a patient treated with radiotherapy plus ipilimumab. The origin of this receptor is a human donor with non-small cell lung cancer whose response to radiotherapy plus ipilimumab could not be evaluated. The rearrangement uses TRBV9 and TRBJ2-7; 11 bases fit TRBD2. The chain's CDR3 is CASSVGTSGYEQYF. The CDR3 coding sequence is TGTGCCAGCAGCGTAGGGACTAGCGGGTACGAGCAGTACTTC.